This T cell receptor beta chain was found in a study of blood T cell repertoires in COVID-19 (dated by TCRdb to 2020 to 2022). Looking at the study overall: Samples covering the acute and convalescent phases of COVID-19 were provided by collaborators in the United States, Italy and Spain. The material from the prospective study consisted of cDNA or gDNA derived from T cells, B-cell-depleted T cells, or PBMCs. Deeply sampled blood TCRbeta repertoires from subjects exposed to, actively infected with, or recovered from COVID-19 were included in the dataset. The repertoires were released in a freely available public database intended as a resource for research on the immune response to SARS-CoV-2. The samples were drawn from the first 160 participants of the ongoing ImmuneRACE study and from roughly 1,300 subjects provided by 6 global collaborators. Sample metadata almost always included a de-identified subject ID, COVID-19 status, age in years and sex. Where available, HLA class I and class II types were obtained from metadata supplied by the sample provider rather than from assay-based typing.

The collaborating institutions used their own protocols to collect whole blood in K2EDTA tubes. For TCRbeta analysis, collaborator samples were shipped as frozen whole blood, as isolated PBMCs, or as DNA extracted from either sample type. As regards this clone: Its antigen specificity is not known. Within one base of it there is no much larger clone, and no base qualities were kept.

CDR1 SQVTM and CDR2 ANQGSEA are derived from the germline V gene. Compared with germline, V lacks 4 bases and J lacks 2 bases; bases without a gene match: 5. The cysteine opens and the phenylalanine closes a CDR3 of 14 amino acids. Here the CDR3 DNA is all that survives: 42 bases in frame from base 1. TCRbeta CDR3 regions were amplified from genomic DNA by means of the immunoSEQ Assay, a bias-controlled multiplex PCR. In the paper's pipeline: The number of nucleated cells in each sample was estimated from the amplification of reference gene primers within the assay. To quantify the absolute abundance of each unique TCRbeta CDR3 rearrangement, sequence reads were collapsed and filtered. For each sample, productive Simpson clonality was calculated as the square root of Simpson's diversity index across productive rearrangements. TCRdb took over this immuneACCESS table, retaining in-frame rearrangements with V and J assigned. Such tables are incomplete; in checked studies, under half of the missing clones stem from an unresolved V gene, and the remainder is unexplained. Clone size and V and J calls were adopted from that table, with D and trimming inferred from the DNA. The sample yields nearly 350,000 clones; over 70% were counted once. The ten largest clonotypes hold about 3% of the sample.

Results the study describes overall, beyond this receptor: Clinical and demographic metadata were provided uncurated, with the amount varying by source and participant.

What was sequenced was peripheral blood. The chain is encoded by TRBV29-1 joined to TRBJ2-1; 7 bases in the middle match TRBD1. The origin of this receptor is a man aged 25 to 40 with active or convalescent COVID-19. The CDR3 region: CSVVARGTYNEQFF. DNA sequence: TGCAGCGTTGTGGCCAGGGGGACCTACAATGAGCAGTTCTTC.